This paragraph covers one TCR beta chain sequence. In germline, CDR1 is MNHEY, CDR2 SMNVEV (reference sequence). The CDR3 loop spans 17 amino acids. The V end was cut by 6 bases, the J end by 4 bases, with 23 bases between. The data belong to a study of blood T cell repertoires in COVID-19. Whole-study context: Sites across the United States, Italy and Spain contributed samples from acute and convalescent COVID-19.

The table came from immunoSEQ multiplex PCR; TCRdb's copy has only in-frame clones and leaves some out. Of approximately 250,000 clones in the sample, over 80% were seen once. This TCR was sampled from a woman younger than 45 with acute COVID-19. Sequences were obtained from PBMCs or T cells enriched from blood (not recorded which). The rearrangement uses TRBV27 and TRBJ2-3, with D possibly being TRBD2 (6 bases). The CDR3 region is CASSAETSGEWADTQYF. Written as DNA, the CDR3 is TGTGCCAGCAGCGCTGAAACGTCGGGGGAGTGGGCAGATACGCAGTATTTT.